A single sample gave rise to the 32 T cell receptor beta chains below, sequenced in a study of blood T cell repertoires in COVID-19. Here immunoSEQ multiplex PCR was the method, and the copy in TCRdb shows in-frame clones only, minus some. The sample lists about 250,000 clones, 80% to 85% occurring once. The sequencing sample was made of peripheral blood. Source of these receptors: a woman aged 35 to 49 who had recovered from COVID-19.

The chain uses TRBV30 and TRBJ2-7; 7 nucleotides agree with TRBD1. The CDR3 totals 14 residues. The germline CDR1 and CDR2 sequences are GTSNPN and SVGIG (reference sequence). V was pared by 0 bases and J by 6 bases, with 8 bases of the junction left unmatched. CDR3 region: CAWSVVQGSIEQYF. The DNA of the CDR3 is TGTGCCTGGAGTGTAGTACAGGGGTCGATCGAGCAGTACTTC. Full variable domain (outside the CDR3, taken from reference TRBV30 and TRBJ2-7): SQTIHQWPATLVQPVGSPLSLECTVEGTSNPNLYWYRQAAGRGLQLLFYSVGIGQISSEVPQNLSASRPQDRQFILSSKKLLLSDSGFYLCAWSVVQGSIEQYFGPGTRLTVT.

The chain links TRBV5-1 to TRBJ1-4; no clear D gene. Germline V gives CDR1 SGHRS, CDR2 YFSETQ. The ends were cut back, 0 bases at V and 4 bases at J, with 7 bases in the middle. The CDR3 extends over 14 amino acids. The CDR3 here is CASSLGQNNEKLFF. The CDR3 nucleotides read TGCGCCAGCAGCTTGGGTCAGAATAATGAAAAACTGTTTTTT.

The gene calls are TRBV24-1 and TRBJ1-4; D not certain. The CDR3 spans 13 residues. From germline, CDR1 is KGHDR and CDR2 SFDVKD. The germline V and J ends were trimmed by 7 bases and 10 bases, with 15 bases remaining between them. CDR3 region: CATSGKSSRKLFF. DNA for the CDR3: TGTGCCACCAGCGGGAAGTCCTCGAGAAAACTGTTTTTT.

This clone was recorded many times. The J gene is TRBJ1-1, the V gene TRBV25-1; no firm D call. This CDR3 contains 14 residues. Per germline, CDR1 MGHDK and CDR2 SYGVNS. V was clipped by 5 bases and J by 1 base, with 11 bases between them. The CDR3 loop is CASSPQAPNTEAFF. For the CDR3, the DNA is TGTGCCAGCAGTCCTCAGGCCCCGAACACTGAAGCTTTCTTT.

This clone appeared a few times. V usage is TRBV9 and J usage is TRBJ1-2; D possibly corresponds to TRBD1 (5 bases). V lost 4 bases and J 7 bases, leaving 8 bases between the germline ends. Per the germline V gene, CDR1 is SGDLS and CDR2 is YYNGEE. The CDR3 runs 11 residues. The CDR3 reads CASSQGLGYTF. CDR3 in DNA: TGTGCCAGCAGCCAGGGTCTTGGCTACACCTTC.

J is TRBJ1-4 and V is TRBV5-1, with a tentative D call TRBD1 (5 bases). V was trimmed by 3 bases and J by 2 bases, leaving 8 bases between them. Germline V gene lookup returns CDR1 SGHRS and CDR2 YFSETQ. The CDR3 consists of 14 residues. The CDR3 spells CASSSTVTNEKLFF. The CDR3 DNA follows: TGCGCCAGCAGCTCGACAGTGACTAATGAAAAACTGTTTTTT.

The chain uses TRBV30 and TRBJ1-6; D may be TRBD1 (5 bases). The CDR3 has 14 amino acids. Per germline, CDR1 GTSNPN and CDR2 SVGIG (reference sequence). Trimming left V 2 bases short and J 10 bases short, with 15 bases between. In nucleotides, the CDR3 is TGTGCCTGGAGTTCACGGAGGGGTTGGTCACCCCTCCACTTT. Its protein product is CAWSSRRGWSPLHF. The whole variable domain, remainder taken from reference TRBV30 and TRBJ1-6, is SQTIHQWPATLVQPVGSPLSLECTVEGTSNPNLYWYRQAAGRGLQLLFYSVGIGQISSEVPQNLSASRPQDRQFILSSKKLLLSDSGFYLCAWSSRRGWSPLHFGNGTRLTVT.

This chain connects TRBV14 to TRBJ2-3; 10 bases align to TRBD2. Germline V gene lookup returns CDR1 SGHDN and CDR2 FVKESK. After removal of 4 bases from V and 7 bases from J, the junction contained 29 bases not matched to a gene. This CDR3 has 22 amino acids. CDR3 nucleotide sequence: TGTGCCAGCAGCCTTTGGGGGCCTAATGTAGCGGGGGGTCTCGCCCCACATCATACGCAGTATTTT. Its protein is CASSLWGPNVAGGLAPHHTQYF.

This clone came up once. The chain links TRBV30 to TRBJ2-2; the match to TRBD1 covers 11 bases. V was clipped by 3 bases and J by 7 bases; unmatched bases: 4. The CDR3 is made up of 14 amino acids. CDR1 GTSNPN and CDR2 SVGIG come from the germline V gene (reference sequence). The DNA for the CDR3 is TGTGCCTGGAGGGACAGGGGGCGGGTCGGGGAGCTGTTTTTT. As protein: CAWRDRGRVGELFF.

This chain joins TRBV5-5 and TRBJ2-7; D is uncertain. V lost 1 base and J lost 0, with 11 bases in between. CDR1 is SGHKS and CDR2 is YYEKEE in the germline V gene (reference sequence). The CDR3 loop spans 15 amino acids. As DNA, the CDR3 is TGTGCCAGCAGCTTGCGTCTTCTCAGCTCCTACGAGCAGTACTTC. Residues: CASSLRLLSSYEQYF.

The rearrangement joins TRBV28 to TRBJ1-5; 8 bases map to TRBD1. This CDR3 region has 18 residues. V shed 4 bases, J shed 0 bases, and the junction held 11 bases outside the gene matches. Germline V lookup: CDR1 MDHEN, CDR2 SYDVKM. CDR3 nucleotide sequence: TGTGCCAGCAGTTACGGACAGGGTGCCCAGTATAGCAATCAGCCCCAGCATTTT. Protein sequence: CASSYGQGAQYSNQPQHF.

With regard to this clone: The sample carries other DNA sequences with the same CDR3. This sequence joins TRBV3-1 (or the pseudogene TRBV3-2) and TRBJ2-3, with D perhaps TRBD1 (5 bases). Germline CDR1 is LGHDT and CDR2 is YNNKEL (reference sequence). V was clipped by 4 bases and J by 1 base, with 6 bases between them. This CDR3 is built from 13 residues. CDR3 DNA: TGTGCCAGCAGCCCGACAGGCACAGATACGCAGTATTTT. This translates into CASSPTGTDTQYF.

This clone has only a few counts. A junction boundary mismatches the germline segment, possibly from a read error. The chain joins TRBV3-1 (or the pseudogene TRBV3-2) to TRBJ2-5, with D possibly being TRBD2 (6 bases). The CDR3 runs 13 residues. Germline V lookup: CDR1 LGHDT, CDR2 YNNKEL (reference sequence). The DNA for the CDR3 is TGTGCCAGCAGCCTGACTAGTCAAGGGACCCAGTACTTC. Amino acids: CASSLTSQGTQYF.

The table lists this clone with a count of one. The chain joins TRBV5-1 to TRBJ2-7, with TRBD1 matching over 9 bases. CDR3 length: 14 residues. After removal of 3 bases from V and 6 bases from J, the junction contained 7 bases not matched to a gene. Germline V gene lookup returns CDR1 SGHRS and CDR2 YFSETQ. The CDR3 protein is CASSWGQGRSEQYF. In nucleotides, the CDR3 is TGCGCCAGCAGCTGGGGACAGGGCCGGTCCGAGCAGTACTTC. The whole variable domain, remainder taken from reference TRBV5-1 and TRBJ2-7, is KAGVTQTPRYLIKTRGQQVTLSCSPISGHRSVSWYQQTPGQGLQFLFEYFSETQRNKGNFPGRFSGRQFSNSRSEMNVSTLELGDSALYLCASSWGQGRSEQYFGPGTRLTVT.

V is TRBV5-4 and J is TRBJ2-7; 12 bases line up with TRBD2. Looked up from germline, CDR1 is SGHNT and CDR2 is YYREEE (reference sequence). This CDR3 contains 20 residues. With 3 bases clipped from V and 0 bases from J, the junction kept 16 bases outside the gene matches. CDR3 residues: CASSSRGALAGGTPSYEQYF. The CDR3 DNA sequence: TGTGCCAGCAGCTCCCGGGGCGCACTAGCGGGGGGAACACCCTCCTACGAGCAGTACTTC.

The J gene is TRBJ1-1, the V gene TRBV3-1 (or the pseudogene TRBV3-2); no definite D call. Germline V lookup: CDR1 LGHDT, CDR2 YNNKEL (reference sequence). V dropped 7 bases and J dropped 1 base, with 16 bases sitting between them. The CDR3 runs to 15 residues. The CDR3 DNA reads TGTGCCAGCAACCAGCATTCCGAGGGGAACACTGAAGCTTTCTTT. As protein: CASNQHSEGNTEAFF.

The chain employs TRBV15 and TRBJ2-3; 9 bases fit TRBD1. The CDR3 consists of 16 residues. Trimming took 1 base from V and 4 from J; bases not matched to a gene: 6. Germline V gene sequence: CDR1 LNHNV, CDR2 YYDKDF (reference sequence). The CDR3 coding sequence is TGTGCCACCAGCAGAGGAGGGGGACAGGGCTCAGATACGCAGTATTTT. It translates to CATSRGGGQGSDTQYF.

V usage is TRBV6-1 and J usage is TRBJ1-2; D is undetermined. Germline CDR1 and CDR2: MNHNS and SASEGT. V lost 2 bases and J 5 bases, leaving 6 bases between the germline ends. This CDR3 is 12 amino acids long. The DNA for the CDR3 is TGTGCCAGCAGTGAATACAGATATGGCTACACCTTC. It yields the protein CASSEYRYGYTF.

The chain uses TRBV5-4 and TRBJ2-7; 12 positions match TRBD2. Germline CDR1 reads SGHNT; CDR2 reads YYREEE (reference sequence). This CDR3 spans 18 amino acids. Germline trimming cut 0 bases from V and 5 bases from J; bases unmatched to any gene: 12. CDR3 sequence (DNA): TGTGCCAGCAGCTTGGATTCCTTGCTAGCGGGGGGGCCTAACGAGCAGTACTTC. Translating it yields CASSLDSLLAGGPNEQYF.

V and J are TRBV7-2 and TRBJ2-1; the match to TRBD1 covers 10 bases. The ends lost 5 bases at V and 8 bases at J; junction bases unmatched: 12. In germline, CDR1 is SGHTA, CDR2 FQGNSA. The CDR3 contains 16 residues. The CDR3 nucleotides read TGTGCCAGCAGCCCAACAGGGGACAGGGGAATCCATGAGCAGTTCTTC. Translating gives CASSPTGDRGIHEQFF.

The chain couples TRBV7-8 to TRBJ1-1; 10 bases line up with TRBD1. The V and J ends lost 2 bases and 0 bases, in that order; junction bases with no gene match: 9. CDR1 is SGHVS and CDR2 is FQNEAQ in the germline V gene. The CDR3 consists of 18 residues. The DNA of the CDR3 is TGTGCCAGCAGCTTACCCCGGGACAGGGGATCGGTGAACACTGAAGCTTTCTTT. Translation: CASSLPRDRGSVNTEAFF.

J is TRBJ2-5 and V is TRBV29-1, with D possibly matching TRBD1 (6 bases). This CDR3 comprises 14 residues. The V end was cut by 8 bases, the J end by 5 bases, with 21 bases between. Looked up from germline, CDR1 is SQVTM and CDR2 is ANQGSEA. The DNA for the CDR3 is TGCAGCTCGAAGTCACCAGGGGCAGGGGAGACCCAGTACTTC. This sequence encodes CSSKSPGAGETQYF. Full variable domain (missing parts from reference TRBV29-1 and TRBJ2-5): SAVISQKPSRDICQRGTSLTIQCQVDSQVTMMFWYRQQPGQSLTLIATANQGSEATYESGFVIDKFPISRPNLTFSTLTVSNMSPEDSSIYLCSSKSPGAGETQYFGPGTRLLVL.

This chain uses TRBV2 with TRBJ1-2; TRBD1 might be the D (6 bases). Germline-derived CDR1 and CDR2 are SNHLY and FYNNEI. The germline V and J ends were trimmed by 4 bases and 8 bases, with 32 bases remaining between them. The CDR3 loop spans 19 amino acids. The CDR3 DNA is TGTGCCAGCAGTGCGGGGACATCCTTTGCCCAGTATGATCCGGCGGGCTACACCTTC. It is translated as CASSAGTSFAQYDPAGYTF.

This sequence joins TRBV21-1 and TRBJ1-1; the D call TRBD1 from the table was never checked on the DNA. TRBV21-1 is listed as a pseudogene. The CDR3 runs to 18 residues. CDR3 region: CASSKGGTLPPMNTEAFF. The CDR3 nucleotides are TGTGCCAGCAGCAAAGGAGGGACACTTCCTCCCATGAACACTGAAGCTTTCTTT.

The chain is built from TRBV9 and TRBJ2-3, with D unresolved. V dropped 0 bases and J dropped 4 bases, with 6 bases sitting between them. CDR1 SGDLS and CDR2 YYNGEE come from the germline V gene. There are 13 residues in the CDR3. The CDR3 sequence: CASSVVEADTQYF. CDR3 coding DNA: TGTGCCAGCAGCGTAGTAGAGGCAGATACGCAGTATTTT.

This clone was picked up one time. In DNA form, the CDR3 reads TGCGCCAGCAGCCCTTATAACTCTGGAAACACCATATATTTT. As protein: CASSPYNSGNTIYF. The V gene is TRBV5-1, the J gene TRBJ1-3, with D unclear. CDR1 SGHRS and CDR2 YFSETQ come from the germline V gene. CDR3 length: 14 amino acids. V lost 4 bases and J lost 0, with 8 bases in between.

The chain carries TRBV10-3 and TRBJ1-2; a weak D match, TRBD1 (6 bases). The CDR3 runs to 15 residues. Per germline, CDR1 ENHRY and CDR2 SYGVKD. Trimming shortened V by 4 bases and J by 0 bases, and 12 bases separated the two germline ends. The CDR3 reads CAISVSGDTNYGYTF. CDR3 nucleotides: TGTGCCATCAGTGTCTCAGGGGATACTAACTATGGCTACACCTTC.

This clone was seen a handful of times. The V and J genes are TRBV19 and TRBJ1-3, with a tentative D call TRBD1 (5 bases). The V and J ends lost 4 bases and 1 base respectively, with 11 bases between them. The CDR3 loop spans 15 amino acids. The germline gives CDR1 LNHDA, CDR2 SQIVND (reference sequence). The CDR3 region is CASSTTGFSGNTIYF. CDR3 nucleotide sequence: TGTGCCAGTAGTACTACAGGATTTTCTGGAAACACCATATATTTT. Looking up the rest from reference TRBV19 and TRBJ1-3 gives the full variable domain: DGGITQSPKYLFRKEGQNVTLSCEQNLNHDAMYWYRQDPGQGLRLIYYSQIVNDFQKGDIAEGYSVSREKKESFPLTVTSAQKNPTAFYLCASSTTGFSGNTIYFGEGSWLTVV.

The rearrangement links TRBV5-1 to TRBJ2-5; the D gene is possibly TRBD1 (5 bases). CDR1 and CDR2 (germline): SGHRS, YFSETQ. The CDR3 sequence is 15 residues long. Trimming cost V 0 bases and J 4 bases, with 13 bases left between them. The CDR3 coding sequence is TGCGCCAGCAGCTTGGGACCTACAGGTTCAGAGACCCAGTACTTC. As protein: CASSLGPTGSETQYF.

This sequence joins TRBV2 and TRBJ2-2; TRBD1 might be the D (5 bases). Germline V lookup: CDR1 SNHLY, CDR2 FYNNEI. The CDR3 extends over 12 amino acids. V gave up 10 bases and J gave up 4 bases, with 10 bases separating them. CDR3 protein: CAKDTGTGELFF. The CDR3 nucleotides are TGTGCCAAAGATACAGGCACCGGGGAGCTGTTTTTT.

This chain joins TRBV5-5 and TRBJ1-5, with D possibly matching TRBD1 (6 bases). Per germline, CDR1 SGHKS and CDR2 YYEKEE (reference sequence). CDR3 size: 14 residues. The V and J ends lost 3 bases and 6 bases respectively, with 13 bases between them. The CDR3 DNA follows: TGTGCCAGCAGCTCCGGACAGTTCGGTCAGCCCCAGCATTTT. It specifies CASSSGQFGQPQHF.

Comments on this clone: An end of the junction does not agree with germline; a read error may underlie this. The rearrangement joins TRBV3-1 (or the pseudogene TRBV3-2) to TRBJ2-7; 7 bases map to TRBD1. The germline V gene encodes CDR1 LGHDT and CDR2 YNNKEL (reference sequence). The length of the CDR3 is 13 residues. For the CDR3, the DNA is TGTGCCAGCAGCCAACAACAGGGGAGTGAACTACACTTC. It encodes CASSQQQGSELHF.